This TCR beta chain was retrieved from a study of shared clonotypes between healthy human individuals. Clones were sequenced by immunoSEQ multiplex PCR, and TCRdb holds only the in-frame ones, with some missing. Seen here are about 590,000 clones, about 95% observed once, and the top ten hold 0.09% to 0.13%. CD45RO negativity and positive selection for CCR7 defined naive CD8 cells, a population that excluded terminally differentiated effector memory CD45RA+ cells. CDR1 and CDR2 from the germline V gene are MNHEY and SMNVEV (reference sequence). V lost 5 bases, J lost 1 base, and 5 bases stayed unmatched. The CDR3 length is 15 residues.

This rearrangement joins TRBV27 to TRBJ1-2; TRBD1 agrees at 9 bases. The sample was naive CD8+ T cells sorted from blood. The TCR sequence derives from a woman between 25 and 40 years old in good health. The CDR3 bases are TGTGCCAGCAGTCCTCGGACAGGGGTTAACTATGGCTACACCTTC. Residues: CASSPRTGVNYGYTF.